Following are 6 T cell receptor beta chains from one sample sequenced in a study of T cells in Graves' hyperthyroidism and ophthalmopathy. There were TCR beta CDR3 regions amplified from RNA transcripts. The TCR CDR3 first-round RT-PCR relied on the HTBI primer set. MiXCR was run by TCRdb on the multiplex PCR reads, yielding one entry per CDR3 protein. The table lists roughly 400,000 distinct CDR3 sequences, over 11% of them singletons. The sample comprised blood. The receptors originated from a man in his fifties or sixties with Graves' ophthalmopathy.

V gene TRBV20-1 combines with J gene TRBJ2-3, with D unclear. Trimming took 6 bases from V and 7 from J, leaving 20 bases between them. The CDR3 sequence is 14 residues long. Germline V gives CDR1 DFQATT, CDR2 SNEGSKA (reference sequence). CDR3 protein: CSAERVVSANTQYF. CDR3 in DNA: TGCAGTGCAGAACGTGTGGTCTCGGCGAATACGCAGTATTTT.

This clonotype was counted many times. The V gene is TRBV3-1, the J gene TRBJ2-7; 10 bases fit TRBD2. The junction had 8 bases not matched to a gene; V was cut back by 0 bases and J by 6 bases. The CDR3 contains 16 residues. Germline V gene sequence: CDR1 LGHDT, CDR2 YNNKEL (reference sequence). The CDR3 reads CASSQDRASGRIEQYF. The DNA for the CDR3 is TGTGCCAGCAGCCAAGATCGGGCTAGCGGGAGAATCGAGCAGTACTTC.

Ten or more counts support this clonotype. The rearrangement uses TRBV18 and TRBJ2-3, with 11 bases matching TRBD2. The V gene's germline CDR1 is KGHSH and CDR2 LQKENI. V lost 3 bases, J lost 4 bases, and 3 bases stayed unmatched. This CDR3 contains 15 residues. Here the CDR3 DNA reads TGTGCCAGCTCACCCGAGGGACTAGCGGCAGATACGCAGTATTTT. This sequence encodes CASSPEGLAADTQYF.

This clonotype was found a few times. V is TRBV15 and J is TRBJ2-4; tentatively, D is TRBD1 (5 bases). The CDR3 is 15 residues long. Between the trimmed V and J ends, which lost 6 bases and 4 bases, there was a span of 16 bases. CDR1 LNHNV and CDR2 YYDKDF come from the germline V gene (reference sequence). The CDR3 protein is CATRQGAEWKNIQYF. The CDR3 DNA sequence: TGTGCCACCAGACAAGGGGCAGAGTGGAAAAACATTCAGTACTTC. The full variable domain, completed using reference TRBV15 and TRBJ2-4, is DAMVIQNPRYQVTQFGKPVTLSCSQTLNHNVMYWYQQKSSQAPKLLFHYYDKDFNNEADTPDNFQSRRPNTSFCFLDIRSPGLGDTAMYLCATRQGAEWKNIQYFGAGTRLSVL.

This clonotype was seen many times. The chain recombines TRBV11-3 with TRBJ2-7; TRBD2 aligns across 7 bases. V dropped 3 bases and J dropped 6; count of bases not matched to a gene: 11. Looked up from germline, CDR1 is SGHNT and CDR2 is YENEEA. The CDR3 has 15 amino acids. CDR3 residues: CASSFSGGGSAEQYF. DNA for the CDR3: TGTGCCAGCAGCTTCTCGGGAGGAGGATCGGCCGAGCAGTACTTC.

This clonotype showed up many times. In nucleotides, the CDR3 is TGTGCCACCAGCAGAGATTGGGTGTACGAGCAGTACTTC. Translating it yields CATSRDWVYEQYF. This rearrangement joins TRBV15 to TRBJ2-7; D uncertain. This CDR3 comprises 13 residues. Germline V gene sequence: CDR1 LNHNV, CDR2 YYDKDF (reference sequence). The V end was cut by 0 bases, the J end by 4 bases, with 7 bases between.